This TCR beta chain was found in a study of T cells in Graves' hyperthyroidism and ophthalmopathy. Broader study findings: In simple terms, a model built on 13 V-J features told ophthalmopathy apart from stable hyperthyroidism.

Germline lookup yields CDR1 SGHVS and CDR2 FQNEAQ. CDR3 size: 14 residues. Between the trimmed V and J ends, which lost 6 bases and 2 bases, there was a span of 14 bases. As concerns this clonotype: The antigen remains undetermined. A read error may be the cause here, since a much bigger clone is one base away.

TCR beta CDR3 region amplification was performed from RNA transcripts. The TCR CDR3 first-round RT-PCR relied on the HTBI primer set. TCRdb analysed the multiplex PCR reads with MiXCR anew, one entry per CDR3 protein. This repertoire shows approximately 300,000 distinct CDR3 sequences, over 15% found once; its top ten account for approximately 60%. The clonotype comes from a woman in her sixties or seventies with Graves' ophthalmopathy. The chain carries TRBV7-8 and TRBJ2-7; D is unresolved. Specimen: blood. The CDR3 DNA follows: TGTGCCAGCAGTCCACCGTGCTCTACCTACGAGCAGTACTTC. It is translated as CASSPPCSTYEQYF.